This TCR beta chain was sequenced during a study of graft-versus-host responses after intestinal transplantation. Concerning this clone: Its antigen is undetermined.

Assay used: immunoSEQ multiplex PCR; TCRdb lists only in-frame clones, some missing. The table includes about 120,000 clones, about 92% detected once. This specimen was unstimulated CD8+ T cells sorted from spleen or lymph node cells, taken before transplant. The sequence derives from a human donor who was the organ donor for an intestinal transplant.

For the CDR3, the DNA is TGTGCCAGCAGCCGGACAGGGGGCGCCCACGAGCAGTACTTC. Protein product: CASSRTGGAHEQYF. This chain uses TRBV6-5 with TRBJ2-7; 11 nucleotides line up with TRBD1. This CDR3 has 14 amino acids. Germline V lookup: CDR1 MNHEY, CDR2 SVGAGI. After removal of 6 bases from V and 5 bases from J, the junction contained 6 bases not matched to a gene.